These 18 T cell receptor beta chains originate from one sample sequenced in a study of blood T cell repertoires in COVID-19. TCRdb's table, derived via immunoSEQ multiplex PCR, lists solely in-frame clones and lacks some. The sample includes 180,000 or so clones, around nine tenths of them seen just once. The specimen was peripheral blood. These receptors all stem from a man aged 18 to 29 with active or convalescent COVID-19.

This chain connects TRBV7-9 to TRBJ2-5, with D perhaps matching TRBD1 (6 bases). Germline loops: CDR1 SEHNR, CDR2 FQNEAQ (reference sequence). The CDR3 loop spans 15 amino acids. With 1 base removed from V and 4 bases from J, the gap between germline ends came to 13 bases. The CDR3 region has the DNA TGTGCCAGCAGCTTAGTTCAAGGGGGTAGAGAGACCCAGTACTTC. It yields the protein CASSLVQGGRETQYF.

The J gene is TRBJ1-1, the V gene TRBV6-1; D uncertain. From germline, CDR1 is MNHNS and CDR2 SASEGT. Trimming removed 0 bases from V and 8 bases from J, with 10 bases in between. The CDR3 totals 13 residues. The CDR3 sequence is CASSEARGYEAFF. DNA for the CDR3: TGTGCCAGCAGTGAAGCAAGAGGGTACGAAGCTTTCTTT.

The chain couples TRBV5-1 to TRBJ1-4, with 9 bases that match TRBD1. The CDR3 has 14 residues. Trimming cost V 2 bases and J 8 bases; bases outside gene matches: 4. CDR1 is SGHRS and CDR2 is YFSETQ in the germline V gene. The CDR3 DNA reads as TGCGCCAGCAGCTTCGGGACAGGGAACGAAAAACTGTTTTTT. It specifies CASSFGTGNEKLFF.

The CDR3 DNA is TGTGCCACCGGGTCTTCGGGGTCCTACGAGCAGTACTTC. Its protein product is CATGSSGSYEQYF. V gene TRBV24-1 combines with J gene TRBJ2-7; weak D call: TRBD2 (5 bases). V lost 9 bases, J lost 1 base, and 12 bases lay in between. This CDR3 region has 13 residues. In germline, CDR1 is KGHDR, CDR2 SFDVKD.

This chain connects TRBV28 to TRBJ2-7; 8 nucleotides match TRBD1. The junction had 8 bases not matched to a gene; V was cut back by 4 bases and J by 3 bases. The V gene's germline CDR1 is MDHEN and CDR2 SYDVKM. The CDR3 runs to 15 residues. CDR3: CASSSVQGGIYEQYV. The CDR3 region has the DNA TGTGCCAGCAGTTCTGTACAGGGGGGAATCTACGAGCAGTACGTC.

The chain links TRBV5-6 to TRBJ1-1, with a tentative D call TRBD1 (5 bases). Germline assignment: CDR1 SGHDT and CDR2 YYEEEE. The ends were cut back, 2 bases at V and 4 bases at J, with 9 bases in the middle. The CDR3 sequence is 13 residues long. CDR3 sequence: CASSLGVSTEAFF. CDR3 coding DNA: TGTGCCAGCAGCTTAGGGGTCAGCACTGAAGCTTTCTTT.

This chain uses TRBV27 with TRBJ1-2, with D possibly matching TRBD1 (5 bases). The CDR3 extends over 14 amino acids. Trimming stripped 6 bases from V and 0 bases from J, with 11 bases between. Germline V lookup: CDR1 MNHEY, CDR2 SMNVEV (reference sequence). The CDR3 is CASSPRVPNYGYTF. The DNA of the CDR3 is TGTGCCAGCAGCCCCAGGGTTCCTAACTATGGCTACACCTTC.

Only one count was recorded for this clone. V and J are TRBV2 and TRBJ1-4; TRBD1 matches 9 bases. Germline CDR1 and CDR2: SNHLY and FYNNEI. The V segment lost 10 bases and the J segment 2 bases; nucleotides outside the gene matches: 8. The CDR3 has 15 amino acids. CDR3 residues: CATGTGRNTNEKLFF. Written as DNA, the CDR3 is TGTGCCACCGGGACAGGGAGGAACACTAATGAAAAACTGTTTTTT.

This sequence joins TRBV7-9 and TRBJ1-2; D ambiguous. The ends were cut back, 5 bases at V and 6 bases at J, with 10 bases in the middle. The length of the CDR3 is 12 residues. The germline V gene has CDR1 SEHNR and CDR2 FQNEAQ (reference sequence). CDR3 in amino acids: CASSVIGDGYTF. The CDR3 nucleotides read TGTGCCAGCAGCGTCATCGGGGATGGCTACACCTTC.

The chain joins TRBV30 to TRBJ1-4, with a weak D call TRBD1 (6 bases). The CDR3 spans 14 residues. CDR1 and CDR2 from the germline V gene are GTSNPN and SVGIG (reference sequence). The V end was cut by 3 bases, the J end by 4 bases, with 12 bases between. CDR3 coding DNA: TGTGCCTGGAGCACAGGGTCCGTTAATGAAAAACTGTTTTTT. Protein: CAWSTGSVNEKLFF.

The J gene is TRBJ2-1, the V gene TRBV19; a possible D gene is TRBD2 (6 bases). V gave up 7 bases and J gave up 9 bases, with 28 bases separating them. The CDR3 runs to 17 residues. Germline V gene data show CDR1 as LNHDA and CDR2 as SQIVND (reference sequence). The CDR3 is CASTLYATTRASSEQFF. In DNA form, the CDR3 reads TGTGCCAGTACCCTATACGCAACGACTAGGGCTAGTAGTGAGCAGTTCTTC.

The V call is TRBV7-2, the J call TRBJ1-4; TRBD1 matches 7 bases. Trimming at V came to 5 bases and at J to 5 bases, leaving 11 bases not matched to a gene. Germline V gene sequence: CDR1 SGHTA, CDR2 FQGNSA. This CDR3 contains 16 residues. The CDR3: CASSPARDRLNEKLFF. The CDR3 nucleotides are TGTGCCAGCAGCCCAGCCCGGGACAGACTCAATGAAAAACTGTTTTTT.

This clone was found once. CDR3 amino acids: CAIGRGGLTDTQYF. DNA of the CDR3: TGTGCCATCGGTCGGGGGGGCCTCACCGATACGCAGTATTTT. The rearrangement joins TRBV10-3 to TRBJ2-3; 8 bases match TRBD2. CDR3 size: 14 residues. The germline CDR1 and CDR2 sequences are ENHRY and SYGVKD. The J segment lost 6 bases and the V segment lost 8 bases, leaving 10 bases of the junction unmatched.

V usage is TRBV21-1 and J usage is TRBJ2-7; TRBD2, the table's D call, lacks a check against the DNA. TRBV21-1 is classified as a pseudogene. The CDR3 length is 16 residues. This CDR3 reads CASSTKTPLWTVEQYV. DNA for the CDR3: TGTGCCAGCAGCACCAAGACCCCTCTCTGGACTGTCGAGCAGTACGTC.

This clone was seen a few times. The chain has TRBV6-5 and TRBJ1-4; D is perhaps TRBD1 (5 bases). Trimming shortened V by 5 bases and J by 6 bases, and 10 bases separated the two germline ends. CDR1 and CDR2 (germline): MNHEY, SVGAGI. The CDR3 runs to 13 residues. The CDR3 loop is CASSRGVDEKLFF. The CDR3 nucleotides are TGTGCCAGCAGTCGGGGGGTAGATGAAAAACTGTTTTTT.

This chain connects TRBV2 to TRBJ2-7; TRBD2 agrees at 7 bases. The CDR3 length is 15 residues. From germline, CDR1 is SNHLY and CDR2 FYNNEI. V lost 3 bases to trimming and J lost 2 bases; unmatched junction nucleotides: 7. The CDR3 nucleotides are TGTGCCAGCAGTGACCTGGCGGGGGTAGCCTACGAGCAGTACTTC. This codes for CASSDLAGVAYEQYF. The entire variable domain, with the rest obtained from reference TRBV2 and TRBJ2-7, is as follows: EPEVTQTPSHQVTQMGQEVILRCVPISNHLYFYWYRQILGQKVEFLVSFYNNEISEKSEIFDDQFSVERPDGSNFTLKIRSTKLEDSAMYFCASSDLAGVAYEQYFGPGTRLTVT.

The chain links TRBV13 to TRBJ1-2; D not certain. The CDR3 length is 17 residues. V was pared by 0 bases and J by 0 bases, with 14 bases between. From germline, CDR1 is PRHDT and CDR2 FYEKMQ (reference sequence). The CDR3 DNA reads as TGTGCCAGCAGCTTAGGAGTCAGGCCGCTTACTAACTATGGCTACACCTTC. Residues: CASSLGVRPLTNYGYTF.

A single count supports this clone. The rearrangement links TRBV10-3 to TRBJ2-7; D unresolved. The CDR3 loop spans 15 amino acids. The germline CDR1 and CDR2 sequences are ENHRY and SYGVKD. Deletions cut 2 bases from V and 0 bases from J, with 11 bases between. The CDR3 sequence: CAISEAGPFSYEQYV. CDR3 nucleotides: TGTGCCATCAGTGAGGCAGGTCCGTTCTCCTACGAGCAGTACGTC.